The present TCR beta chain was sequenced within a study of OX40 agonist ivuxolimab in advanced cancers. The germline CDR1 and CDR2 sequences are MNHEY and SVGAGI. V trimming: 5 bases; J trimming: 7 bases; junction bases outside the gene matches: 9. This CDR3 spans 14 amino acids. Data came from immunoSEQ multiplex PCR; TCRdb stores just in-frame clones and leaves some out. The repertoire holds 50,000 to 60,000 clones, 86% seen once, with around 6.7% in the top ten. This sequence joins TRBV6-5 and TRBJ1-2; 8 bases map to TRBD1. This material consisted of CD4+ or CD8+ T cells sorted from blood, taken in a trial of the OX40 agonist ivuxolimab. The clonotype was recovered from an adult with an advanced solid tumor such as melanoma, head and neck, liver or kidney cancer. The chain's CDR3 is CASSPPGGPGGYTF. The CDR3 region has the DNA TGTGCCAGCAGTCCCCCAGGGGGCCCTGGTGGCTACACCTTC.